The following is a TCR beta chain sequence with its context. Its matching antigen is unknown. This sample was taken from a study of long-term antiretroviral therapy in people with HIV. Findings of the study overall: HIV repertoires spanned tighter CDR3 length ranges than controls did. Dominance of pre-ART expanded clones persisted, fluctuating and often declining after ART.

In germline, CDR1 is MNHNY, CDR2 SVGAGI (reference sequence). CDR3 length: 16 residues. V was pared by 4 bases and J by 7 bases, with 7 bases of the junction left unmatched. Every single participant having HIV got treatment inside the United States. The authors ran the immunoSEQ assay, v3.0, at survey level. Method: immunoSEQ multiplex PCR; TCRdb's copy keeps in-frame clones and lacks some. The sample records 35,000 to 45,000 clones, 86% being singletons. V is TRBV6-6 and J is TRBJ2-1; 13 bases align to TRBD2. This specimen consisted of unsorted PBMCs, obtained just before starting antiretroviral therapy. This receptor was identified in a woman aged 18-29 years with HIV. The CDR3 loop reads CASSFSGTSGENEQFF. The DNA of the CDR3 is TGTGCCAGCAGTTTTTCCGGGACTAGCGGGGAAAATGAGCAGTTCTTC.